In this sample, the clone carrying this T cell receptor (beta chain) turned up a few times. TCRdb processed the RACE reads anew with MiXCR; each CDR3 protein has one entry. This sample has approximately 85,000 distinct CDR3 sequences, with about 9.4% found just once. The data originate from a study of human T cells and chemical hapten exposure. Study-level information: The study enrolled mostly female patients with alopecia areata, totalis or universalis.

Described time point: patch test 2, 6 weeks after DPC sensitization. Treatment specified: therapeutic diphenylcyclopropenone sensitization with weekly scalp DPC. V lost 1 base to trimming and J lost 6 bases, with 7 bases between them. The CDR3 spans 13 residues. Germline-derived CDR1 and CDR2 are KGHSH and LQKENI. Sample: whole blood, taken in connection with sensitization to the hapten diphenylcyclopropenone (DPC). V is TRBV18 and J is TRBJ1-5; no clear D gene. This clonotype was obtained from a woman in her twenties or thirties with alopecia areata. Some clones in this sample may be carry-over from other donors' samples. DNA for the CDR3: TGTGCCAGCTCACCACGTACCGGTCAGCCCCAGCATTTT. Translated, it gives CASSPRTGQPQHF.